The 13 T cell receptor beta chains reported below all come from one sample, sequenced in a study of cytomegalovirus exposure and HLA in healthy donors. PCR was performed using 60 Vbeta and 13 Jbeta primers. The table came from immunoSEQ multiplex PCR; TCRdb's copy has only in-frame clones and leaves some out. Among fewer than 180,000 clones listed, approximately 85% were seen once. Sequenced input: PBMCs. These receptors originate from a man between 45 and 60 years old in good health and CMV-seropositive.

The chain recombines TRBV29-1 with TRBJ2-3; TRBD2 matches 9 bases. The CDR3 is made up of 19 amino acids. CDR1 SQVTM and CDR2 ANQGSEA come from the germline V gene. The junction had 15 bases not matched to a gene; V was cut back by 1 base and J by 1 base. The CDR3 region has the DNA TGCAGCGTTGAAGGGCGGCGGGAGGGCCTGTTGTTACGCACAGATACGCAGTATTTT. Amino acids: CSVEGRREGLLLRTDTQYF.

The chain recombines TRBV6-6 with TRBJ2-1, with TRBD1 matching over 7 bases. The ends lost 6 bases at V and 10 bases at J; junction bases unmatched: 12. The CDR3 loop spans 14 amino acids. Looked up from germline, CDR1 is MNHNY and CDR2 is SVGAGI (reference sequence). CDR3: CASRKDRTALEQFF. The CDR3 bases are TGTGCCAGCAGGAAGGACAGGACCGCTCTCGAGCAGTTCTTC.

The V call is TRBV21-1, the J call TRBJ2-5; the table gives TRBD2 as D, unverified against the DNA. TRBV21-1 is labeled a pseudogene. The CDR3 extends over 14 amino acids. Written as DNA, the CDR3 is TGTGCCGGGAGGGGCGCGGGAGTCCGGGAGACCCAGTACTTC. Its translation is CAGRGAGVRETQYF.

This clone was detected a few times. This chain connects TRBV7-9 to TRBJ2-7; TRBD2 aligns across 8 bases. J was trimmed by 0 bases and V by 7 bases; bases with no gene match: 11. The CDR3 is made up of 16 amino acids. Germline-derived CDR1 and CDR2 are SEHNR and FQNEAQ (reference sequence). The CDR3, as DNA: TGTGCCAGCACCAAAAGCGGGGGACTTACCTCCTACGAGCAGTACTTC. This translates into CASTKSGGLTSYEQYF.

The rearrangement uses TRBV11-2 and TRBJ1-2; D call uncertain. The length of the CDR3 is 13 residues. V dropped 0 bases and J dropped 5 bases, with 7 bases sitting between them. Germline V gene sequence: CDR1 SGHAT, CDR2 FQNNGV. For the CDR3, the DNA is TGTGCCAGCAGCTTAGATTTACGGTATGGCTACACCTTC. Translating it yields CASSLDLRYGYTF.

This clone was detected only a few times. The chain carries TRBV6-5 and TRBJ2-2; TRBD1 aligns across 9 bases. The length of the CDR3 is 15 residues. Trimming at V came to 6 bases and at J to 4 bases, leaving 6 bases not matched to a gene. Germline CDR1 is MNHEY and CDR2 is SVGAGI. CDR3 residues: CASRSGDRVTGELFF. CDR3 nucleotides: TGTGCCAGCAGGTCAGGGGACAGGGTCACCGGGGAGCTGTTTTTT.

V and J are TRBV28 and TRBJ2-3; D perhaps matches TRBD1 (5 bases). The germline gives CDR1 MDHEN, CDR2 SYDVKM. Trimming took off 5 bases at V and 4 bases at J, with 16 bases between the two ends. There are 15 residues in the CDR3. The CDR3 loop is CASSLLQDSSDTQYF. The CDR3 bases are TGTGCCAGCAGTCTCCTACAGGATTCATCAGATACGCAGTATTTT.

V gene TRBV11-2 combines with J gene TRBJ2-7; 11 nucleotides line up with TRBD1. With V trimmed by 5 bases and J by 6 bases, 9 bases remained unmatched. This CDR3 is built from 15 residues. Germline CDR1 and CDR2: SGHAT and FQNNGV. The CDR3: CASSPPDRGLGEQYF. CDR3 nucleotides: TGTGCCAGCAGCCCCCCGGACAGGGGGCTGGGCGAGCAGTACTTC.

The rearrangement uses TRBV18 and TRBJ2-3, with 8 bases fitting TRBD1. CDR1 is KGHSH, CDR2 LQKENI, per germline. The V segment lost 4 bases and the J segment 2 bases; nucleotides outside the gene matches: 5. This CDR3 comprises 15 residues. The CDR3 region has the DNA TGTGCCAGCTCACTTTCAGGGGGCTTCACAGATACGCAGTATTTT. Translated, it gives CASSLSGGFTDTQYF.

The chain uses TRBV11-2 and TRBJ1-1, with D perhaps TRBD1 (5 bases). Germline assignment: CDR1 SGHAT and CDR2 FQNNGV. The CDR3 contains 14 residues. Between the trimmed V and J ends, which lost 7 bases and 2 bases, there was a span of 14 bases. The chain's CDR3 is CASTRGGGNTEAFF. The DNA for the CDR3 is TGTGCCAGCACCCGGGGGGGAGGAAACACTGAAGCTTTCTTT.

Worth noting for this clone: At one boundary the junction diverges from the germline segment, which might be a read error. The chain uses TRBV7-9 and TRBJ1-6, with D uncertain. Per the germline V gene, CDR1 is SEHNR and CDR2 is FQNEAQ (reference sequence). The length of the CDR3 is 12 residues. CDR3 nucleotides: TGTTCCAGCAGCCGCGAAAATTCACCCCTCCACTTT. Amino acids: CSSSRENSPLHF.

The V gene is TRBV27, the J gene TRBJ2-7; 14 positions agree with TRBD2. The germline V gene encodes CDR1 MNHEY and CDR2 SMNVEV (reference sequence). The junction had 1 base not matched to a gene; V was cut back by 4 bases and J by 5 bases. The CDR3 runs 14 residues. The CDR3 sequence is CASSWGLAGDEQYF. The CDR3 nucleotides read TGTGCCAGCAGTTGGGGACTAGCGGGAGACGAGCAGTACTTC.

This clone was seen a few times. CDR3 residues: CASNDGGGYEQYF. Written as DNA, the CDR3 is TGTGCCAGCAACGACGGGGGGGGCTACGAGCAGTACTTC. V gene TRBV4-2 combines with J gene TRBJ2-7; 8 bases are a match to TRBD2. After removal of 7 bases from V and 3 bases from J, the junction contained 5 bases not matched to a gene. This CDR3 contains 13 residues. Germline CDR1 and CDR2: LGHNA and YNFKEQ.